The entry below gives a single TCR beta chain sequence along with its context. This specimen belongs to a study of blood T cell repertoires in COVID-19. Study background: Acute-phase and convalescent COVID-19 samples originated in the United States, Italy and Spain. PBMCs, B-cell-depleted T cells, or T cells were the source of the cDNA or gDNA that made up the material.

Per the authors' pipeline: Amplification of reference gene primers provided the estimated nucleated cell counts. Measured with immunoSEQ multiplex PCR; TCRdb has only the in-frame clones, and not every one. V and J calls and clone size follow that table, whereas D and trimming were derived from the DNA. Among more than 110,000 clones listed, 85% to 90% were seen once. V was pared by 6 bases and J by 2 bases, with 13 bases between. The CDR3 covers 15 residues. Germline values: CDR1 MDHEN, CDR2 SYDVKM. The sequenced sample consisted of peripheral blood. The sequence derives from a man aged 60 to 75 with active or convalescent COVID-19. This chain uses TRBV28 with TRBJ1-4; D not certain. The CDR3 DNA follows: TGTGCCAGCAGCCCCAACGGGTTTACTAATGAAAAACTGTTTTTT. As protein: CASSPNGFTNEKLFF.